This TCR beta chain was identified during a study of T cell repertoires in ileal Crohn's disease. Produced via immunoSEQ multiplex PCR; TCRdb's table is partial and in-frame only. The sample has almost 5,500 clones, under 75% seen once. Between the trimmed V and J ends, which lost 0 bases and 0 bases, there was a span of 7 bases. The germline V gene encodes CDR1 KGHSH and CDR2 LQKENI. The CDR3 is 15 residues long. Time point specified: neoterminal ileum biopsy at postoperative endoscopy, about 6 months after surgery. Sequencing was done on a sample of ileal tissue. The V and J genes are TRBV18 and TRBJ2-3; D not certain. The TCR sequence derives from an adult with Crohn's disease. CDR3 nucleotides: TGTGCCAGCTCACCACCGGTGGCTAGCACAGATACGCAGTATTTT. Translation gives CASSPPVASTDTQYF.